Listed below are T cell receptor beta chains from one sample, sequenced in a study of low-dose radiotherapy and immunotherapy resistance in tumors. From the reads, TCRdb called clonotypes with MiXCR, one entry per CDR3 protein. The sample records about 39,000 distinct CDR3 sequences, less than 25% being singletons. The sequenced sample was PBMCs, obtained after low-dose radiotherapy plus immunotherapy. The receptors stem from a female donor with ovarian cancer. Both conserved end residues are part of each CDR3. A D gene is named only where the DNA matches it firmly. Some rows have no size entry. The others give once, few or many, or a class for an expanded clone.

>TRBV28|many|14|.
CASTSPEGGTEAFF
>TRBV5-6|once|14|TRBD2
CASCVGGGPSEQFF
>TRBV6-5|few|13|.
CASSYSGGKEAFF
>TRBV29-1|many|13|.
CSVVKGVNEKLFF
>TRBV5-1|many|14|TRBD1
CASSLVGQSYEQYF
>TRBV4-1|many|14|.
CASSREGPGGRQFF
>TRBV7-9|many|16|.
CASRLVSGSTNYGYTF
>TRBV12-3/TRBV12-4|many|14|.
CASSRGEVGSEQYF
>TRBV28|many|16|TRBD1
CASSSPRSQGARGYTF
>TRBV9|medium-sized|15|.
CASSGLTGKYNEQFF
>TRBV5-1|many|13|TRBD2
CASNLAGSNEQFF
>TRBV24-1|few|16|.
CATSDLSGTSYNEQFF
>TRBV13|.|15|.
CASSSMDKNTGELFF
>TRBV6-1|.|13|TRBD1
CASTGDRASEAFF
>TRBV2|many|14|TRBD2
CASRRTSGGNEQFF
>TRBV5-1|few|14|.
CASSLGDRYNEQFF